The 2 T cell receptor beta chains below all came from one sample that was sequenced in a study of T-cell memory formation after mild COVID-19. TCRdb re-called the 5' RACE reads with MiXCR, one entry per CDR3 protein. Among 150,000 to 200,000 distinct CDR3 sequences listed, 16% were seen once. The sample comprised PBMCs or a T cell subset sorted from them (not recorded which). All receptors derive from an adult woman who had mild COVID-19 (a few samples of this study predate the infection). Cell type and time point are not known.

This chain connects TRBV12-3 or TRBV12-4 to TRBJ2-7; 12 bases agree with TRBD1. The CDR3 contains 15 residues. V dropped 6 bases and J dropped 7; count of bases not matched to a gene: 10. Here the CDR3 reads CASSSPGQGAGEQYF. Here the CDR3 DNA reads TGTGCCAGCAGCTCCCCGGGACAGGGGGCTGGGGAGCAGTACTTC.

This clonotype was picked up a small number of times. The CDR3 coding sequence is TGTGCCAGCAGCCCCTACCTACTAGCGGGAGTCGTGAATGAGCAGTTCTTC. This translates into CASSPYLLAGVVNEQFF. The chain is built from TRBV7-6 and TRBJ2-1; 11 bases align to TRBD2. The CDR3 consists of 17 residues. V lost 5 bases and J lost 7; bases outside the gene matches: 13. Germline V gives CDR1 SGHVS, CDR2 FNYEAQ.